A single sample is the source of the 5 T cell receptor beta chains below, sequenced in a study of Ad26.COV2.S vaccination and SARS-CoV-2 variants. Sequencing used immunoSEQ multiplex PCR; TCRdb keeps in-frame clones, though not all of them. The data hold roughly 100,000 clones, with 80% observed a single time. The starting material was peripheral blood, obtained after recovery from COVID-19. The receptors were sampled from a human donor who had recovered from COVID-19.

The rearrangement uses TRBV27 and TRBJ2-7; TRBD2 might be the D (6 bases). The CDR3 loop spans 15 amino acids. In germline, CDR1 is MNHEY, CDR2 SMNVEV (reference sequence). Trimming took 2 bases from V and 0 from J, leaving 11 bases between them. In nucleotides, the CDR3 is TGTGCCAGCAGTTTACGGGGGTCGAGCTCCTACGAGCAGTACTTC. It yields the protein CASSLRGSSSYEQYF.

J is TRBJ1-5 and V is TRBV7-2; the D gene is possibly TRBD1 (5 bases). CDR1 and CDR2 (germline): SGHTA, FQGNSA. The CDR3 consists of 16 residues. The V end was cut by 1 base, the J end by 0 bases, with 10 bases between. The CDR3 sequence: CASSLVPGISNQPQHF. For the CDR3, the DNA is TGTGCCAGCAGCTTAGTCCCAGGGATTAGCAATCAGCCCCAGCATTTT.

About this clone itself: Different DNA sequences within this sample yield the same CDR3. The V gene is TRBV19, the J gene TRBJ1-2; 11 bases match TRBD1. The CDR3 sequence is 15 residues long. Germline CDR1 is LNHDA and CDR2 is SQIVND (reference sequence). Trimming cost V 4 bases and J 2 bases; bases outside gene matches: 3. Here the CDR3 DNA reads TGTGCCAGTAGTAGGGGACAGGGGGGAAACTATGGCTACACCTTC. Encoded protein: CASSRGQGGNYGYTF.

The rearrangement uses TRBV28 and TRBJ1-5, with no clear D. The CDR3 is 14 amino acids. CDR1 is MDHEN and CDR2 is SYDVKM in the germline V gene. Trimming pared 6 bases from V and 7 bases from J, leaving 16 bases between. The CDR3 DNA is TGTGCCAGCAGCCACACCCAACTACAGCAGCCCCAGCATTTT. Amino acid sequence: CASSHTQLQQPQHF.

This chain joins TRBV30 and TRBJ1-1, with TRBD1 as a possible D gene (5 bases). This CDR3 has 15 residues. In germline, CDR1 is GTSNPN, CDR2 SVGIG (reference sequence). V was cut by 3 bases and J by 5 bases, with 19 bases left in between. In DNA, the CDR3 is TGTGCCTGGAGCCGAAAAGGGGCAGGGCGAACTGAAGCTTTCTTT. Amino acid sequence: CAWSRKGAGRTEAFF.